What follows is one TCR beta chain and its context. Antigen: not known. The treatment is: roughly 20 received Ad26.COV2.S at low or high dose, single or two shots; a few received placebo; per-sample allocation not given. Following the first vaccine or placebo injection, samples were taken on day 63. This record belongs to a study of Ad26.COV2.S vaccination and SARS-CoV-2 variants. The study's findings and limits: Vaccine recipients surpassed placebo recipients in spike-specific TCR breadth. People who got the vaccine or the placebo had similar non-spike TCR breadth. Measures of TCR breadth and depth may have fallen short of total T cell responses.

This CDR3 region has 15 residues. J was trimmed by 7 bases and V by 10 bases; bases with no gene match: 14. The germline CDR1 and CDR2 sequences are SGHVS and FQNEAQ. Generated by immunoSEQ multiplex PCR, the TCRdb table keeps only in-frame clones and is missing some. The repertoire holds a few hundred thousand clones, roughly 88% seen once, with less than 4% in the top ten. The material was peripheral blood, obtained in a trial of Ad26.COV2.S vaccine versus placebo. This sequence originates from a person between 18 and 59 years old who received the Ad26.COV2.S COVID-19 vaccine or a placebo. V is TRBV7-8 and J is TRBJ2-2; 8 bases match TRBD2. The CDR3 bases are TGTGCCACCCTCTCCGGGACTAGGGGACGCGGGGAGCTGTTTTTT. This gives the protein CATLSGTRGRGELFF.